This section outlines one TCR beta chain sequence together with its context. Antigen: not known. Expressed TCRB transcripts were sequenced, since all the RNA that had been isolated was reverse transcribed. Using immunoSEQ multiplex PCR, the repertoire was profiled, and TCRdb retains in-frame clones only, with some absent. The sample carries roughly 160,000 clones, roughly 8% recorded once. The data stem from a study of beta chain features in type 1 diabetes. Study-wide results and limits: Over-representation of high TCR-expressing cells was a possible consequence of cDNA sequencing. Moderately but significantly shorter TCRB CDR3s were found in Type 1 diabetes patients in all four CD4+ subsets.

The material sequenced was central memory CD4+ T cells from blood. The sequence was obtained from a woman aged 40 to 50 with type 1 diabetes.

CDR3 nucleotide sequence: TGTGCCAGCAGCTCCCTAGCAGGGGGGGAGCAGTACTTC. As protein: CASSSLAGGEQYF. The rearrangement joins TRBV7-7 to TRBJ2-7, with a tentative D call TRBD1 (7 bases). V was clipped by 4 bases and J by 7 bases, with 14 bases between them. The CDR3 spans 13 residues. CDR1 is SSHAT, CDR2 FNYEAQ, per germline (reference sequence).